Following are 9 T cell receptor beta chains from one sample sequenced in a study of T cells in Graves' hyperthyroidism and ophthalmopathy. Amplification of TCR beta CDR3 regions was performed using RNA transcripts as template. TCR CDR3 underwent first-round RT-PCR with the HTBI primer set. A single record per CDR3 protein comes from TCRdb applying MiXCR to the multiplex PCR reads. The table has a few hundred thousand distinct CDR3 sequences, about a sixth seen once. Material: blood. These receptors originate from a woman aged 40 to 50 with Graves' ophthalmopathy.

This clonotype was seen a few times. V gene TRBV2 combines with J gene TRBJ1-1; D is uncertain. This CDR3 is built from 17 residues. With 2 bases removed from V and 4 bases from J, the gap between germline ends came to 20 bases. Germline V lookup: CDR1 SNHLY, CDR2 FYNNEI. This CDR3 is CASSEYTSRGLGTEAFF. CDR3 nucleotide sequence: TGTGCCAGCAGTGAATATACCTCGCGAGGGTTAGGCACTGAAGCTTTCTTT.

This clonotype was observed many times. This chain connects TRBV5-1 to TRBJ1-1; a weak D match, TRBD1 (6 bases). Trimming took 4 bases from V and 4 from J, leaving 14 bases between them. CDR3 length: 14 amino acids. Germline CDR1 SGHRS, CDR2 YFSETQ. CDR3 sequence (DNA): TGCGCCAGCAGCGTCGCAGGGGCAGGCACTGAAGCTTTCTTT. Translation gives CASSVAGAGTEAFF.

This clonotype was recorded a few times. The chain has TRBV11-3 and TRBJ2-1; TRBD2 agrees at 10 bases. The V and J ends lost 4 bases and 6 bases, in that order; junction bases with no gene match: 9. Germline V gene data show CDR1 as SGHNT and CDR2 as YENEEA. This CDR3 has 16 amino acids. CDR3 sequence reads: CASSSSPSGSLNEQFF. The CDR3 DNA reads as TGTGCCAGCAGCTCCTCACCTAGCGGGAGTCTCAATGAGCAGTTCTTC.

This CDR3 reads CASRATGFSQEAFF. The CDR3 coding sequence is TGTGCCAGCAGGGCCACAGGTTTTTCCCAAGAAGCTTTCTTT. The chain carries TRBV27 and TRBJ1-1; D is possibly TRBD1 (5 bases). There are 14 residues in the CDR3. Trimming left V 6 bases short and J 8 bases short, with 19 bases between. CDR1 is MNHEY and CDR2 is SMNVEV in the germline V gene (reference sequence).

This clonotype was detected only a few times. The chain links TRBV7-9 to TRBJ2-1, with 7 bases identical to TRBD1. CDR1 and CDR2 (germline): SEHNR, FQNEAQ (reference sequence). Trimming cost V 5 bases and J 8 bases; bases outside gene matches: 9. The CDR3 consists of 14 residues. The CDR3 is CASSALTGVDEQFF. CDR3 in DNA: TGTGCCAGCAGCGCACTTACAGGGGTGGATGAGCAGTTCTTC.

This sequence joins TRBV7-2 and TRBJ2-3, with TRBD2 matching 11 bases. CDR1 SGHTA and CDR2 FQGNSA come from the germline V gene. The CDR3 covers 16 residues. V shed 5 bases, J shed 4 bases, and the junction held 8 bases outside the gene matches. The CDR3 sequence is CASSTKLAGVSDTQYF. In DNA form, the CDR3 reads TGTGCCAGCAGCACCAAACTAGCGGGGGTTTCAGATACGCAGTATTTT.

This rearrangement joins TRBV2 to TRBJ1-1; 10 bases agree with TRBD1. The trim removed 5 bases at V and 4 bases at J, leaving 4 bases unmatched. The CDR3 has 14 residues. CDR1 and CDR2 (germline): SNHLY, FYNNEI. Written as DNA, the CDR3 is TGTGCCAGCAGTACCGGGACAGGGGCCACTGAAGCTTTCTTT. Residues: CASSTGTGATEAFF.

The chain links TRBV30 to TRBJ1-6; 9 bases line up with TRBD1. J lost 3 bases, V lost 3 bases, and 6 bases had no gene match. The CDR3 has 16 residues. Germline V lookup: CDR1 GTSNPN, CDR2 SVGIG (reference sequence). This CDR3 is CAWRTRDRDYNSPLHF. In DNA, the CDR3 is TGTGCCTGGAGAACTCGGGACAGGGACTATAATTCACCCCTCCACTTT. The full variable domain, its missing parts supplied by reference TRBV30 and TRBJ1-6, is SQTIHQWPATLVQPVGSPLSLECTVEGTSNPNLYWYRQAAGRGLQLLFYSVGIGQISSEVPQNLSASRPQDRQFILSSKKLLLSDSGFYLCAWRTRDRDYNSPLHFGNGTRLTVT.

In this sample, this clonotype turned up many times. CDR3 nucleotide sequence: TGCAGTGCCCCATCTGACGGACACTATGGCTACACCTTC. Its protein is CSAPSDGHYGYTF. V usage is TRBV20-1 and J usage is TRBJ1-2; no clear D. The CDR3 consists of 13 residues. Germline lookup yields CDR1 DFQATT and CDR2 SNEGSKA (reference sequence). V was cut by 6 bases and J by 3 bases, with 14 bases left in between.